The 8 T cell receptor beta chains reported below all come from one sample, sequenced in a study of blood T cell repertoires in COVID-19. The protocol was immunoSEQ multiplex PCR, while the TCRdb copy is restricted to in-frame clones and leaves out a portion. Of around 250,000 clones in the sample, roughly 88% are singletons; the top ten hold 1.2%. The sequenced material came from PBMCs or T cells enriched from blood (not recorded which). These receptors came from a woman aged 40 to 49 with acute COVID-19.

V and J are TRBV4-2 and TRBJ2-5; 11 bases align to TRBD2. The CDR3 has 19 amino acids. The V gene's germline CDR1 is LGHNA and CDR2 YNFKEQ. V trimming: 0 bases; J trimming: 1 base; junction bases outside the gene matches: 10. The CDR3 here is CASSQDGLVGLAGQETQYF. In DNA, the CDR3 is TGTGCCAGCAGCCAAGATGGGTTAGTAGGACTAGCGGGCCAAGAGACCCAGTACTTC.

The CDR3 DNA sequence: TGTGCCACCAGCAGAGATTCTCTAGCGGGGGAGACCCAGTACTTC. Protein product: CATSRDSLAGETQYF. The chain links TRBV15 to TRBJ2-5; TRBD2 agrees at 9 bases. Trimming took 0 bases from V and 5 from J; bases not matched to a gene: 4. The CDR3 runs 15 residues. The germline CDR1 and CDR2 sequences are LNHNV and YYDKDF (reference sequence).

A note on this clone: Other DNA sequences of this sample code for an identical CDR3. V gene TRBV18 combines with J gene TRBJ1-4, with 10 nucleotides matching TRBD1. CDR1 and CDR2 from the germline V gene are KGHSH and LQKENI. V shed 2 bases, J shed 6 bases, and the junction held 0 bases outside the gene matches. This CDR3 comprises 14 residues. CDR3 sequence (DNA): TGTGCCAGCTCACCAGGGACAGGGGATGAAAAACTGTTTTTT. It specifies CASSPGTGDEKLFF.

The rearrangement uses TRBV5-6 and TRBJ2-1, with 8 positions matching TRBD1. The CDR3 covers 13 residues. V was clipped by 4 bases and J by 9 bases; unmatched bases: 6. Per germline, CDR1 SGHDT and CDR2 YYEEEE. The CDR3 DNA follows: TGTGCCAGCAGCCCGACAGGGGTAGGTGAGCAGTTCTTC. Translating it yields CASSPTGVGEQFF.

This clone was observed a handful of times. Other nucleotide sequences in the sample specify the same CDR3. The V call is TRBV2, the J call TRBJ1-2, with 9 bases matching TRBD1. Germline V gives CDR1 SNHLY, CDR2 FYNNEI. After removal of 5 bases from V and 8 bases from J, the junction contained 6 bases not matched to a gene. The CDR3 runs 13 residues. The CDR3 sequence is CASSPGTGYGYTF. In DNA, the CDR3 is TGTGCCAGCAGTCCCGGGACAGGGTACGGCTACACCTTC.

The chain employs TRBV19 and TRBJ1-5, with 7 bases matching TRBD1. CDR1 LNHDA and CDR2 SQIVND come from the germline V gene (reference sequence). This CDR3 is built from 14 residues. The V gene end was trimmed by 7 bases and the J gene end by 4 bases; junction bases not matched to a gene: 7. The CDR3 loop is CASTRRTGNQPQHF. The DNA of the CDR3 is TGTGCCAGTACCCGTCGGACAGGAAATCAGCCCCAGCATTTT.

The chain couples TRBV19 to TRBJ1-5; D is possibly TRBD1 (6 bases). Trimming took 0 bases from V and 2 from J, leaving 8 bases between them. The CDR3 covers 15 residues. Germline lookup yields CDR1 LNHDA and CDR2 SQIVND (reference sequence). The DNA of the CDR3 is TGTGCCAGTAGTATAGAGGCAGGGGGCAATCAGCCCCAGCATTTT. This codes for CASSIEAGGNQPQHF. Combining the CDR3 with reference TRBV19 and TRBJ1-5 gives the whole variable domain DGGITQSPKYLFRKEGQNVTLSCEQNLNHDAMYWYRQDPGQGLRLIYYSQIVNDFQKGDIAEGYSVSREKKESFPLTVTSAQKNPTAFYLCASSIEAGGNQPQHFGDGTRLSIL.

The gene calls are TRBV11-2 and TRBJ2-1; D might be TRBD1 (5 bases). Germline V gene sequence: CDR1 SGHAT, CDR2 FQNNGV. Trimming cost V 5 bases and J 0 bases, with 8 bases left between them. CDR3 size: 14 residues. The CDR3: CASSQGHSYNEQFF. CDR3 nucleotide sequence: TGTGCCAGCAGCCAAGGACACTCCTACAATGAGCAGTTCTTC. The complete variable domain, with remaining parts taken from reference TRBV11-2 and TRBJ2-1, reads EAGVAQSPRYKIIEKRQSVAFWCNPISGHATLYWYQQILGQGPKLLIQFQNNGVVDDSQLPKDRFSAERLKGVDSTLKIQPAKLEDSAVYLCASSQGHSYNEQFFGPGTRLTVL.